Included here is one TCR beta chain sequence, with context. This specimen comes from a study of blood T cell repertoires in COVID-19. Study-wide context: Italy, Spain and the United States were the sources of the convalescent and acute COVID-19 samples.

In the original analysis: Nucleated cell number was recorded as an estimate derived from reference gene primer amplification. Assay used: immunoSEQ multiplex PCR; TCRdb lists only in-frame clones, some missing. V, J and clone size reflect that table, while D and trimming were determined from the DNA. The table has roughly 30,000 clones, approximately 85% seen once. CDR1 WNHNN and CDR2 SYGVQD come from the germline V gene (reference sequence). The CDR3 extends over 16 amino acids. V dropped 0 bases and J dropped 4 bases, with 15 bases sitting between them. V and J are TRBV10-1 and TRBJ1-2; tentative D call: TRBD1 (6 bases). Sequences were obtained from peripheral blood. This clonotype originated in a man aged 55 to 70 with active COVID-19. CDR3 DNA: TGCGCCAGCAGTGAGTCGCCAGGGGCCCTTGGCTATGGCTACACCTTC. Translated: CASSESPGALGYGYTF.